The present T cell receptor (beta chain) was sequenced within a study of cytomegalovirus exposure and HLA in healthy donors. Study outcomes and limitations: Highest at DRB1 and lowest at HLA-C, TCR association rates differed among HLA loci in a later analysis.

Primers: 60 Vbeta forward and 13 Jbeta reverse. Data came from immunoSEQ multiplex PCR; TCRdb stores just in-frame clones and leaves some out. The sample has 150,000 to 200,000 clones; over 75% are singletons. Concerning this clone itself: Its antigen is not identified.

The ends were cut back, 2 bases at V and 4 bases at J, with 11 bases in the middle. CDR3 length: 14 amino acids. Per germline, CDR1 SNHLY and CDR2 FYNNEI. The sequenced material came from PBMCs. The sequence derives from a man aged 45 to 65 in good health and CMV-seropositive. The J gene is TRBJ1-2, the V gene TRBV2, with D perhaps matching TRBD1 (5 bases). CDR3 DNA: TGTGCCAGCAGTGAACTAGGGGAAACCTATGGCTACACCTTC. Translating it yields CASSELGETYGYTF.